This T cell receptor beta chain emerged from a study of T cell responses to AZD1222 COVID-19 vaccine. General observations from the study: Baseline serology detected seropositivity in only a handful of AZD1222 recipients. Scientists sampled the repertoires only once the peak T cell response had passed.

The V gene lost 0 bases and the J gene lost 4 bases, with 2 bases spanning the gap. The V gene's germline CDR1 is SGDLS and CDR2 YYNGEE. There are 13 residues in the CDR3. As concerns this clone: The antigen is undetermined.

Second-dose timings of about 4 or about 12 weeks were pooled. The assay was immunoSEQ multiplex PCR, and TCRdb's table has in-frame clones only and misses some. Found here are about 130,000 clones, 75% to 95% of them singletons; the top ten hold about 1.9%. The clonotype comes from an adult who received the AZD1222 COVID-19 vaccine. The chain employs TRBV9 and TRBJ2-6, with D unclear. The material was peripheral blood, obtained 28 days after the second AZD1222 dose. The chain's CDR3 is CASSVGGANVLTF. For the CDR3, the DNA is TGTGCCAGCAGCGTAGGCGGGGCCAACGTCCTGACTTTC.